The sequence of this T cell receptor beta chain was determined in a study of blood T cell repertoires in COVID-19. As for the study in general: In each case, the material was cDNA or gDNA derived from T cells, B-cell-depleted T cells, or PBMCs.

In the source study's methods: Using reference gene primer amplification, nucleated cell counts were estimated. Measured with immunoSEQ multiplex PCR; TCRdb has only the in-frame clones, and not every one. V, J and clone size reflect that table, while D and trimming were determined from the DNA. The repertoire holds 300,000 to 350,000 clones, with about 90% as singletons. Germline CDR1 is SNHLY and CDR2 is FYNNEI. CDR3 length equals 16 residues. V lost 3 bases and J lost 4; bases outside the gene matches: 5. Residents of about two dozen US areas, aged roughly 18 to 89 years, made up the participants. The specimen was PBMCs or T cells enriched from blood (not recorded which). V is TRBV2 and J is TRBJ2-2; TRBD1 aligns across 10 bases. The clonotype was recovered from a woman between 18 and 29 years old with acute COVID-19. The CDR3 loop is CASSERDRGGTGELFF. CDR3 coding DNA: TGTGCCAGCAGTGAGCGGGACAGGGGAGGCACCGGGGAGCTGTTTTTT.